The clone carrying this TCR beta chain has only a few counts. This sample is drawn from a study of blood T cell repertoires in COVID-19. Original data processing: Cell counts per sample came from amplifying reference gene primers. Only in-frame clones appear in the TCRdb table, and some are missing; sequencing was by immunoSEQ multiplex PCR. That table gives V, J and clone size, and the DNA gave D and trimming. The sample has around 46,000 clones; approximately 83% are singletons. Trimming cost V 3 bases and J 8 bases, with 5 bases left between them. This CDR3 is 11 amino acids long. The germline gives CDR1 MNHEY, CDR2 SMNVEV (reference sequence).

Sequencing input: peripheral blood. The rearrangement uses TRBV27 and TRBJ2-1, with D unresolved. This TCR was sampled from a man aged 65 to 85 with acute or convalescent COVID-19. The CDR3 DNA sequence: TGTGCCAGCAGTTTCTCCCATGAGCAGTTCTTC. This gives the protein CASSFSHEQFF.